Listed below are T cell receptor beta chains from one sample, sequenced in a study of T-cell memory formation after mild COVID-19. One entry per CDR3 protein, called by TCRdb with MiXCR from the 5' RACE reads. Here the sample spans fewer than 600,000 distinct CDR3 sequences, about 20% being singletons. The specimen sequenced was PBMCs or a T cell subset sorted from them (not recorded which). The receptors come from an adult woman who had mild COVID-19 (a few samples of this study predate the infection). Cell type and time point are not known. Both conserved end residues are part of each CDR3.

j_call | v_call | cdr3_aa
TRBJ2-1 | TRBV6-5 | CATLGLGSAYNEQFF
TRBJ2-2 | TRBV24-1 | CATSDFRRGTGSSNTGELFF
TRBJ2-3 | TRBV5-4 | CASSSPGRDTQYF
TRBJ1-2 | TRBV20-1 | CSAYDRANYGYTF
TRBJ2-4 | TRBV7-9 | CASSLVRLAGTKNIQYF
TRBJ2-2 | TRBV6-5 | CASSRGPSTGELFF
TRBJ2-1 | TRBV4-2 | CASSQDTGTLYNEQFF
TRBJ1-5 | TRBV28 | CASSPIGVQPQHF
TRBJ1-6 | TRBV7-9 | CASSLGRNSPLHF
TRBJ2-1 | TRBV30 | CAWIGSGGVGNEQFF
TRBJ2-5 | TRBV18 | CASSPALTEETQYF
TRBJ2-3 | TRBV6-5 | CASSPGLGHSTDTQYF
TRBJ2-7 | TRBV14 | CASSLTSGTGVREQYF
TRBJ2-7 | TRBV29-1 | CSVEVQGGREQYF
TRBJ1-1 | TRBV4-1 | CASSQWGGNTEAFF
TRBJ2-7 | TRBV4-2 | CASSQYTGRRSYEQYF
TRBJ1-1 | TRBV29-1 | CSVRDSRMNTEAFF
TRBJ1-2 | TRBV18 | CASSPEREYGYTF
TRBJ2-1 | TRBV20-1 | CSAAPSGRRYEQFF
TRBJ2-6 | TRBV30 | CAWSAGSSPVFGANVLTF
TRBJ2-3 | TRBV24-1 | CATSDPGLGNTDTQYF
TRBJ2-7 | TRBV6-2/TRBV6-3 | CASSRHAGTGRLEQYF
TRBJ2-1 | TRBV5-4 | CASSSREGSYNEQFF
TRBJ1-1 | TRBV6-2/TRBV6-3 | CASTLDRNTEAFF
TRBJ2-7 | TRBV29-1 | CSVEEMKGSWQYF
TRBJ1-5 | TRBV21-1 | CASRRQGGTHVLFNQPQHF
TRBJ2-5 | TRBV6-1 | CASSELRLETQYF
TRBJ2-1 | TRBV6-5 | CASSSRGGGYNEQFF
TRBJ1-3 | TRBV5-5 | CASSFETHSGNTIYF
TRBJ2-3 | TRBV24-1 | CATSPAGKSDTQYF
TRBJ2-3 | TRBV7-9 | CASSWASGRTDTQYF
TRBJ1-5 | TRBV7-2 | CASSFNRGQPQHF
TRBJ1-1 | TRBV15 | CATSRARGGAEAFF
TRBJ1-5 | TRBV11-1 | CASSQGQPDQPQHF
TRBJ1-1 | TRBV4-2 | CASSPVRQGDTEAFF
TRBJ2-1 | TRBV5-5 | CASSSQGTEQFF
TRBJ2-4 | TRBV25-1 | CASSESRRGQGKNIQYF
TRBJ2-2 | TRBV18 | CASSLLQGDTGELFF
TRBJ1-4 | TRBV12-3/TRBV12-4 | CASSRWGEDEKLFF
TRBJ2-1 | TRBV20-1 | CSASLLAGEAAAHEQFF
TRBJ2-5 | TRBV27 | CASSPDRSQETQYF
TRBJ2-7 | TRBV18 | CASSPSEGYEQYF